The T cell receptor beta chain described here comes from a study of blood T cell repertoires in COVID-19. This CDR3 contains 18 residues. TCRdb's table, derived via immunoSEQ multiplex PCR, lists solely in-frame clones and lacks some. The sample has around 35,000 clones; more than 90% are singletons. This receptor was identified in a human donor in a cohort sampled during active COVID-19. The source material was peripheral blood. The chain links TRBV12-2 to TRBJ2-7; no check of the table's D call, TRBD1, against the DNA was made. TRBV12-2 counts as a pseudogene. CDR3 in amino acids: CASRLPLRSQDIPYEQYF. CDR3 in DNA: TGTGCAAGTCGCTTACCCCTCAGGTCCCAGGACATACCATACGAGCAGTACTTC.